The 17 T cell receptor beta chains below were found in one sample sequenced in a study of OX40 agonist ivuxolimab in advanced cancers. Sequencing used immunoSEQ multiplex PCR; TCRdb keeps in-frame clones, though not all of them. The profile shows 40,000 to 60,000 clones, 88% of them singletons. The sequences come from CD4+ or CD8+ T cells sorted from blood, collected in a trial of the OX40 agonist ivuxolimab. The receptors were gathered from an adult with an advanced solid tumor such as melanoma, head and neck, liver or kidney cancer.

CDR3 nucleotides: TGTGCCTGGAGTGTGACCGGTACGAAGACCCAGTACTTC. As protein: CAWSVTGTKTQYF. V and J are TRBV30 and TRBJ2-5; no clear D gene. CDR3 size: 13 residues. CDR1 and CDR2 (germline): GTSNPN, SVGIG (reference sequence). V was cut by 0 bases and J by 6 bases, with 11 bases left in between.

The V and J genes are TRBV11-2 and TRBJ2-5; D remains ambiguous. CDR1 is SGHAT and CDR2 is FQNNGV in the germline V gene. Trimming stripped 2 bases from V and 2 bases from J, with 12 bases between. The CDR3 length is 15 residues. The CDR3 DNA sequence: TGTGCCAGCAGCTTACGATGGACGACACAAGAGACCCAGTACTTC. Its protein is CASSLRWTTQETQYF.

The rearrangement joins TRBV29-1 to TRBJ1-1, with D possibly matching TRBD1 (6 bases). Looked up from germline, CDR1 is SQVTM and CDR2 is ANQGSEA. The CDR3 is made up of 13 amino acids. V shed 6 bases and J shed 4 bases, with 15 bases lying between them. In nucleotides, the CDR3 is TGCAGCGTGTCCCTTTCAGGGGTCACTGAAGCTTTCTTT. Protein product: CSVSLSGVTEAFF. The variable domain in full, with the rest retrieved from reference TRBV29-1 and TRBJ1-1, is SAVISQKPSRDICQRGTSLTIQCQVDSQVTMMFWYRQQPGQSLTLIATANQGSEATYESGFVIDKFPISRPNLTFSTLTVSNMSPEDSSIYLCSVSLSGVTEAFFGQGTRLTVV.

The chain carries TRBV5-1 and TRBJ1-4; 9 bases are shared with TRBD1. Germline CDR1 reads SGHRS; CDR2 reads YFSETQ. The ends lost 4 bases at V and 9 bases at J; junction bases unmatched: 16. The CDR3 extends over 17 amino acids. CDR3 DNA sequence: TGCGCCAGCAGCCCAAGTCCCGGGACAGGGTTGGAAAAAAAACTGTTTTTT. Protein product: CASSPSPGTGLEKKLFF.

The chain employs TRBV6-5 and TRBJ2-1; TRBD1 is a possible D gene (5 bases). This CDR3 has 12 amino acids. V lost 2 bases to trimming and J lost 8 bases, with 7 bases between them. Germline CDR1 MNHEY, CDR2 SVGAGI. CDR3 sequence (DNA): TGTGCCAGCAGTTACCTGACAGATGAGCAGTTCTTC. Its translation is CASSYLTDEQFF.

The chain links TRBV13 to TRBJ1-2; no clear D. This CDR3 spans 11 amino acids. Germline-derived CDR1 and CDR2 are PRHDT and FYEKMQ (reference sequence). V was clipped by 0 bases and J by 12 bases, with 8 bases between them. This chain's CDR3 is CASSLGQQNTF. CDR3 coding DNA: TGTGCCAGCAGCTTAGGACAGCAAAACACCTTC.

The rearrangement joins TRBV15 to TRBJ2-7; 7 bases fit TRBD1. CDR3 size: 13 residues. Germline V CDR1 and CDR2: LNHNV, YYDKDF (reference sequence). Germline trimming cut 8 bases from V and 5 bases from J; bases unmatched to any gene: 9. CDR3 in DNA: TGTGCCACCCAAAGACAGGGAGCCGACGAGCAGTACTTC. Its translation: CATQRQGADEQYF.

The chain links TRBV5-1 to TRBJ2-3; 11 nucleotides line up with TRBD2. This CDR3 has 15 amino acids. Germline trimming cut 3 bases from V and 1 base from J; bases unmatched to any gene: 1. Germline V gene sequence: CDR1 SGHRS, CDR2 YFSETQ. CDR3 bases: TGCGCCAGCAGCTCGACTAGCGGGGGCACAGATACGCAGTATTTT. It specifies CASSSTSGGTDTQYF.

This clone was detected only a few times. The chain has TRBV5-1 and TRBJ1-1; D uncertain. Germline V gives CDR1 SGHRS, CDR2 YFSETQ. Trimming cost V 4 bases and J 1 base, with 14 bases left between them. The CDR3 has 15 amino acids. Here the CDR3 DNA reads TGCGCCAGCAGCGCCACCCCGGGTACGAACACTGAAGCTTTCTTT. This gives the protein CASSATPGTNTEAFF.

The V and J genes are TRBV5-1 and TRBJ2-6; 7 bases are a match to TRBD1. Trimming took 0 bases from V and 2 from J; bases not matched to a gene: 2. Germline CDR1 is SGHRS and CDR2 is YFSETQ. The CDR3 spans 16 residues. Written as DNA, the CDR3 is TGCGCCAGCAGCTTGGGAGGGGGCGCTGGGGCCAACGTCCTGACTTTC. It is translated as CASSLGGGAGANVLTF.

V and J are TRBV28 and TRBJ2-5; D is perhaps TRBD1 (6 bases). The CDR3 totals 14 residues. In germline, CDR1 is MDHEN, CDR2 SYDVKM. V lost 6 bases, J lost 5 bases, and 16 bases lay in between. The CDR3 protein is CASSPGRGGETQYF. CDR3 nucleotides: TGTGCCAGCAGCCCCGGCAGGGGCGGGGAGACCCAGTACTTC.

The rearrangement uses TRBV7-9 and TRBJ1-4; 10 nucleotides align to TRBD1. This CDR3 comprises 15 residues. Germline values: CDR1 SEHNR, CDR2 FQNEAQ (reference sequence). The V segment lost 6 bases and the J segment 5 bases; nucleotides outside the gene matches: 6. The CDR3 reads CASRPTGGANEKLFF. CDR3 DNA sequence: TGTGCCAGCAGGCCGACAGGGGGCGCGAATGAAAAACTGTTTTTT.

The CDR3 region is CASSTLTGGDQPQHF. The CDR3 DNA sequence: TGTGCCAGCAGTACCCTGACAGGGGGCGACCAGCCCCAGCATTTT. The chain recombines TRBV28 with TRBJ1-5; 10 bases fit TRBD1. Germline V gene sequence: CDR1 MDHEN, CDR2 SYDVKM. CDR3 length: 15 residues. The junction had 8 bases not matched to a gene; V was cut back by 5 bases and J by 7 bases.

This clone has just one count. The chain recombines TRBV18 with TRBJ1-1; 11 nucleotides agree with TRBD1. CDR3 length equals 15 residues. Germline V gene lookup returns CDR1 KGHSH and CDR2 LQKENI. The V gene end was trimmed by 3 bases and the J gene end by 3 bases; junction bases not matched to a gene: 3. The CDR3 loop is CASSPDRGRDTEAFF. CDR3 DNA sequence: TGTGCCAGCTCACCGGACAGGGGGCGAGACACTGAAGCTTTCTTT.

J is TRBJ2-3 and V is TRBV10-3; TRBD1 matches 11 bases. Germline-derived CDR1 and CDR2 are ENHRY and SYGVKD. The junction had 13 bases not matched to a gene; V was cut back by 10 bases and J by 4 bases. CDR3 length: 16 residues. In DNA, the CDR3 is TGTGCCACCGCGGACAGGGGGCTGGGTGGTCCAGATACGCAGTATTTT. Its translation: CATADRGLGGPDTQYF.

The genes are TRBV14 and TRBJ2-3; 9 nucleotides match TRBD1. The CDR3 has 16 amino acids. CDR1 and CDR2 from the germline V gene are SGHDN and FVKESK. V dropped 4 bases and J dropped 3; count of bases not matched to a gene: 8. The CDR3 region has the DNA TGTGCCAGCAGCCGTATTGACAGGGGGGGAACAGATACGCAGTATTTT. Translation: CASSRIDRGGTDTQYF.

The chain links TRBV28 to TRBJ2-7, with D perhaps TRBD2 (7 bases). The CDR3 is 17 residues long. Germline CDR1 and CDR2: MDHEN and SYDVKM. Trimming left V 7 bases short and J 0 bases short, with 22 bases between. CDR3: CASTPRGGAHLSYEQYF. The DNA of the CDR3 is TGTGCCAGCACCCCTCGTGGGGGGGCCCATCTCTCCTACGAGCAGTACTTC.